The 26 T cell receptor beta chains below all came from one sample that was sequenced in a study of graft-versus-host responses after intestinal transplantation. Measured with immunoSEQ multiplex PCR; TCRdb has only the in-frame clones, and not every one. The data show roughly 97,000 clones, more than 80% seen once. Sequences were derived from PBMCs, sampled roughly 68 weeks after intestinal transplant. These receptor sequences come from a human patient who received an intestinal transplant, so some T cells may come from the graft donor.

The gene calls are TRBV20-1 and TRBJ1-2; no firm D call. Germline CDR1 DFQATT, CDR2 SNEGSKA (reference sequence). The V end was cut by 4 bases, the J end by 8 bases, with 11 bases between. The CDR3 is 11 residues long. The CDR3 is CSANQLGGYTF. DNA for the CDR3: TGCAGTGCTAACCAGCTGGGAGGCTACACCTTC.

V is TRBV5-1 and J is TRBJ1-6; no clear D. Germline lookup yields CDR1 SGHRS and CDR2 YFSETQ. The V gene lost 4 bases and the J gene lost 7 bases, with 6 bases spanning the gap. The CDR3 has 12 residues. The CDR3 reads CASSQENSPLHF. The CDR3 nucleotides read TGCGCCAGCAGCCAAGAGAATTCACCCCTCCACTTT.

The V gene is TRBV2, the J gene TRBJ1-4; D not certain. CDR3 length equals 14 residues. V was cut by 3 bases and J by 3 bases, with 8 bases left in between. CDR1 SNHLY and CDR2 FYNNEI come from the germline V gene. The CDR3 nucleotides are TGTGCCAGCAGTGACCGGGTAGCTAATGAAAAACTGTTTTTT. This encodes CASSDRVANEKLFF. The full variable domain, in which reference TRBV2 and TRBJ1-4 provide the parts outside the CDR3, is EPEVTQTPSHQVTQMGQEVILRCVPISNHLYFYWYRQILGQKVEFLVSFYNNEISEKSEIFDDQFSVERPDGSNFTLKIRSTKLEDSAMYFCASSDRVANEKLFFGSGTQLSVL.

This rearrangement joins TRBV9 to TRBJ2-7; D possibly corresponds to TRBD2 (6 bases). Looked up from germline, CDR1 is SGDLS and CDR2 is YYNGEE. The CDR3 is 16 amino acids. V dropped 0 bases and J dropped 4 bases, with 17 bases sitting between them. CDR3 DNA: TGTGCCAGCAGCGTAGGCGTCGGAGGGGCCATGTACGAGCAGTACTTC. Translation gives CASSVGVGGAMYEQYF.

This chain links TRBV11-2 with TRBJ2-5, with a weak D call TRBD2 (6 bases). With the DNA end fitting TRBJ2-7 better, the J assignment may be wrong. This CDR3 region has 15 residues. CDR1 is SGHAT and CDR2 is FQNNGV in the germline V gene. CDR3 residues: CASSSRGLSSYEQYF. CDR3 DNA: TGTGCCAGCAGCTCGCGGGGTCTGAGCTCCTACGAGCAGTACTTC.

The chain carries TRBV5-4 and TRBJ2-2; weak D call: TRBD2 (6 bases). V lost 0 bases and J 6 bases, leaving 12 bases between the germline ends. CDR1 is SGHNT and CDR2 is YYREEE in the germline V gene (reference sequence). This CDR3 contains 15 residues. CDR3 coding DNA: TGTGCCAGCAGCTTGGGGACTATTGAGTCCGGGGAGCTGTTTTTT. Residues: CASSLGTIESGELFF.

CDR3 in amino acids: CASSQDPLAGESYEQYF. The CDR3 region has the DNA TGCGCCAGCAGCCAAGACCCTTTGGCAGGAGAATCCTACGAGCAGTACTTC. This chain links TRBV4-1 with TRBJ2-7, with no clear D. Germline V gives CDR1 MGHRA, CDR2 YSYEKL. CDR3 length: 17 amino acids. V lost 0 bases and J 1 base, leaving 16 bases between the germline ends.

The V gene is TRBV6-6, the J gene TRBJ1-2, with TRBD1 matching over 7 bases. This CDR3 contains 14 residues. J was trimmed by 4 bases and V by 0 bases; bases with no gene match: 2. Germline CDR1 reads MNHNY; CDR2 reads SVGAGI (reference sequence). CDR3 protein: CASSYSGDSYGYTF. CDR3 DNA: TGTGCCAGCAGTTACTCAGGGGACAGCTATGGCTACACCTTC.

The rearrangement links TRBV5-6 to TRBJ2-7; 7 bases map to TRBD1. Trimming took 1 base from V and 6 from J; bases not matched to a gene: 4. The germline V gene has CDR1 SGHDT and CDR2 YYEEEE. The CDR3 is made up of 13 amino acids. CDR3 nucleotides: TGTGCCAGCAGCTTGTCCCGGGACAGCGAGCAGTACTTC. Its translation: CASSLSRDSEQYF.

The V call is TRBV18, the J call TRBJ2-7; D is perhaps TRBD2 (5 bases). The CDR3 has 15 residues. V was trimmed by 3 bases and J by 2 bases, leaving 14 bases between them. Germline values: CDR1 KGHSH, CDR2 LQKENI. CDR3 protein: CASSPPQAGTYEQYF. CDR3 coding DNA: TGTGCCAGCTCACCCCCGCAGGCCGGGACCTACGAGCAGTACTTC.

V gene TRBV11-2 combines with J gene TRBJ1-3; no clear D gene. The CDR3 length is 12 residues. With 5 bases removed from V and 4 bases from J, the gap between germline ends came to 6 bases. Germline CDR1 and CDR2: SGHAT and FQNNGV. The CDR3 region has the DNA TGTGCCAGCAGCCAGGCCGGAAACACCATATATTTT. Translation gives CASSQAGNTIYF.

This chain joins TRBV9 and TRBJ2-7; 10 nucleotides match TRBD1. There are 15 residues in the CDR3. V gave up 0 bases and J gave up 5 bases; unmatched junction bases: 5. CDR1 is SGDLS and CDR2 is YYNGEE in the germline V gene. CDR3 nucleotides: TGTGCCAGCAGCGTAGAGGGGGGGACAGGGGACGAGCAGTACTTC. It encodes CASSVEGGTGDEQYF.

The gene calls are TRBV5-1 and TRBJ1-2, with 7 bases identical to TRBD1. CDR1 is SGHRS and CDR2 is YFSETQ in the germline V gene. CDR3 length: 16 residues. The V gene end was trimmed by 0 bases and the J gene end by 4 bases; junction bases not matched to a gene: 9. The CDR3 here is CASSLVGTVNTYGYTF. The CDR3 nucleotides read TGCGCCAGCAGCTTGGTAGGGACAGTAAACACCTATGGCTACACCTTC.

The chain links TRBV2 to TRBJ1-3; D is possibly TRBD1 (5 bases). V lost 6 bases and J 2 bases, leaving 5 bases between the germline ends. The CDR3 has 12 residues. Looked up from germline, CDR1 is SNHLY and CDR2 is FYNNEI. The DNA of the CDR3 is TGTGCCAGCAGGGGGGCTGGAAACACCATATATTTT. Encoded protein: CASRGAGNTIYF. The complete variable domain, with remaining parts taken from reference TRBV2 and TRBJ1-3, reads EPEVTQTPSHQVTQMGQEVILRCVPISNHLYFYWYRQILGQKVEFLVSFYNNEISEKSEIFDDQFSVERPDGSNFTLKIRSTKLEDSAMYFCASRGAGNTIYFGEGSWLTVV.

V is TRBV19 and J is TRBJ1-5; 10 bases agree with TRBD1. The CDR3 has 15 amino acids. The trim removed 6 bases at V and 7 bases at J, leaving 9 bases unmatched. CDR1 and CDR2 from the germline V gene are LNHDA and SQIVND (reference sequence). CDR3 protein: CASRETTGGGQPQHF. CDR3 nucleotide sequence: TGTGCCAGTAGGGAAACGACAGGGGGCGGACAGCCCCAGCATTTT.

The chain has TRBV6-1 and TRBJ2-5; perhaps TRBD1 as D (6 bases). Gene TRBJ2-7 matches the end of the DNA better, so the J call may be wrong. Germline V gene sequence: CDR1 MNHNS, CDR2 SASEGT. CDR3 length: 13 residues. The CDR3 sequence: CASTQQGSYEQYF. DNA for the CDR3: TGTGCCAGCACCCAACAGGGATCCTACGAGCAGTACTTC.

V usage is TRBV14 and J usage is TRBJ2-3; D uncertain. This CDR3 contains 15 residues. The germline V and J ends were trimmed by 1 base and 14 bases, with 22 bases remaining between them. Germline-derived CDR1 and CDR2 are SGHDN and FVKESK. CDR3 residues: CASSQVAQPIISAYF. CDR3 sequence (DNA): TGTGCCAGCAGCCAAGTGGCACAGCCTATCATTTCGGCGTATTTT.

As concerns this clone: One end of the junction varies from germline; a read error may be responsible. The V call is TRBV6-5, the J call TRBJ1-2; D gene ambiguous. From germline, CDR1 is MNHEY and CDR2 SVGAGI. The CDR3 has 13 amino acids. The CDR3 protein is CASSYGDGPDVHF. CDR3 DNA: TGTGCCAGCAGTTACGGTGATGGGCCAGACGTGCACTTC.

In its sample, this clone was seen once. CDR3 nucleotide sequence: TGTGCCAGTAGTTCCCAAGGTGTTTCCTTGATCGACGAGCAGTACTTC. Protein sequence: CASSSQGVSLIDEQYF. The V and J genes are TRBV19 and TRBJ2-7, with D uncertain. V was clipped by 5 bases and J by 5 bases, with 22 bases between them. This CDR3 has 16 residues. Per the germline V gene, CDR1 is LNHDA and CDR2 is SQIVND (reference sequence).

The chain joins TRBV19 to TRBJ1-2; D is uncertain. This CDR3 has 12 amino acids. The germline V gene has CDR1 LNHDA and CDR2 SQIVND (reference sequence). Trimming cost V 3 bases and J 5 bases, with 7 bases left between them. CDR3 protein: CASSIRGYGYTF. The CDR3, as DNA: TGTGCCAGTAGTATTCGGGGTTATGGCTACACCTTC.

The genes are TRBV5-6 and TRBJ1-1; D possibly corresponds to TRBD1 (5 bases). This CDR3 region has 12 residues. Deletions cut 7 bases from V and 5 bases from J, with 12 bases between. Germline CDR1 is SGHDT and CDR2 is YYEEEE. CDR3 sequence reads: CASRGWGTEAFF. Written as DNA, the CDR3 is TGTGCCAGCCGTGGCTGGGGGACTGAAGCTTTCTTT. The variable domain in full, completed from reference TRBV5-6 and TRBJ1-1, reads DAGVTQSPTHLIKTRGQQVTLRCSPKSGHDTVSWYQQALGQGPQFIFQYYEEEERQRGNFPDRFSGHQFPNYSSELNVNALLLGDSALYLCASRGWGTEAFFGQGTRLTVV.

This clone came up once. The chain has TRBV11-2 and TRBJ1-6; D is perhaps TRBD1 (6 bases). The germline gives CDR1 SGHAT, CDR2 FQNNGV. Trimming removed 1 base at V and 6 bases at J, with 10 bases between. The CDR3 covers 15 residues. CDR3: CASSLARGVNSPLHF. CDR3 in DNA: TGTGCCAGCAGCTTAGCGAGGGGGGTTAATTCACCCCTCCACTTT.

CDR3 sequence reads: CSVPGDGNQPQHF. CDR3 DNA: TGCAGCGTTCCCGGAGACGGGAATCAGCCCCAGCATTTT. The V gene is TRBV29-1, the J gene TRBJ1-5; D is unresolved. The V gene lost 5 bases and the J gene lost 4 bases, with 12 bases spanning the gap. The CDR3 has 13 residues. Looked up from germline, CDR1 is SQVTM and CDR2 is ANQGSEA. Together with reference TRBV29-1 and TRBJ1-5, the CDR3 gives the full variable domain: SAVISQKPSRDICQRGTSLTIQCQVDSQVTMMFWYRQQPGQSLTLIATANQGSEATYESGFVIDKFPISRPNLTFSTLTVSNMSPEDSSIYLCSVPGDGNQPQHFGDGTRLSIL.

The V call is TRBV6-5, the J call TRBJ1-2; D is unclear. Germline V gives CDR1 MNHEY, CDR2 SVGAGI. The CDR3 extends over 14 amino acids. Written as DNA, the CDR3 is TGTGCAAGCCAAGGCAGGAATCATAACTATGGCTACACCTTC. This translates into CASQGRNHNYGYTF.

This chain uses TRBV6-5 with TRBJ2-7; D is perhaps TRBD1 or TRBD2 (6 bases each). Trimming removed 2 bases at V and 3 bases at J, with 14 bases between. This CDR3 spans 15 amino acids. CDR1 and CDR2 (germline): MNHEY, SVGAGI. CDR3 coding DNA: TGTGCCAGCAGTTACCGGGGGAGACAGGTCTACGAGCAGTACTTC. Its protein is CASSYRGRQVYEQYF.

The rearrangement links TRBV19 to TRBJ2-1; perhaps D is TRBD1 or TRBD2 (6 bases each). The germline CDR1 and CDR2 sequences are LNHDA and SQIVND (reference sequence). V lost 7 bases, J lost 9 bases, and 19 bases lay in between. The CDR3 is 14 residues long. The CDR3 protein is CASIMSGRGGEQFF. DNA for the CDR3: TGTGCCAGTATAATGTCTGGCAGGGGAGGTGAGCAGTTCTTC. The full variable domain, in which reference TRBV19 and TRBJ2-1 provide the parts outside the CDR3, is DGGITQSPKYLFRKEGQNVTLSCEQNLNHDAMYWYRQDPGQGLRLIYYSQIVNDFQKGDIAEGYSVSREKKESFPLTVTSAQKNPTAFYLCASIMSGRGGEQFFGPGTRLTVL.